These T cell receptor beta chains were read from a single sample in a study of shared clonotypes between healthy human individuals. Clones were sequenced by immunoSEQ multiplex PCR, and TCRdb holds only the in-frame ones, with some missing. The sample holds around 2,000,000 clones, about 94% seen once. Sequenced: naive CD8+ T cells sorted from blood. The origin of the receptors is a man aged 18 to 29 in good health. The CDR3 runs from the conserved cysteine through the conserved F or W. Each record gives: CDR3 protein, V gene, J gene.

cdr3_aa: CAWSGVGSGNTIYF
v_call: TRBV30
j_call: TRBJ1-3

cdr3_aa: CASRATREQETQYF
v_call: TRBV2
j_call: TRBJ2-5

cdr3_aa: CASSGAANTGELFF
v_call: TRBV9
j_call: TRBJ2-2

cdr3_aa: CASSPSSGVLSYEQYF
v_call: TRBV27
j_call: TRBJ2-7

cdr3_aa: CSAREGNEQFF
v_call: TRBV20-1
j_call: TRBJ2-1

cdr3_aa: CASSKTGVLIQPQHF
v_call: TRBV28
j_call: TRBJ1-5

cdr3_aa: CASSEIRDGDEQFF
v_call: TRBV9
j_call: TRBJ2-1

cdr3_aa: CASRLEPGLAGGLWFF
v_call: TRBV2
j_call: TRBJ2-1

cdr3_aa: CASSYGAGGSYEQYF
v_call: TRBV6-5
j_call: TRBJ2-7

cdr3_aa: CASSGTGGAGANVLTF
v_call: TRBV27
j_call: TRBJ2-6

cdr3_aa: CATSDYSYNEQFF
v_call: TRBV15
j_call: TRBJ2-1

cdr3_aa: CATASESNTGELFF
v_call: TRBV7-9
j_call: TRBJ2-2

cdr3_aa: CASSVFGLNTEAFF
v_call: TRBV9
j_call: TRBJ1-1

cdr3_aa: CASSSAGGGDGELFF
v_call: TRBV27
j_call: TRBJ2-2

cdr3_aa: CASSRSYNEQFF
v_call: TRBV7-9
j_call: TRBJ2-1

cdr3_aa: CASSQDRVNEQFF
v_call: TRBV4-3
j_call: TRBJ2-1

cdr3_aa: CASSPGTGFGEQYF
v_call: TRBV27
j_call: TRBJ2-7

cdr3_aa: CAISEPNTGELFF
v_call: TRBV10-3
j_call: TRBJ2-2

cdr3_aa: CASSLLGNSNQPQHF
v_call: TRBV5-8
j_call: TRBJ1-5

cdr3_aa: CASSYSGRPTAGELFF
v_call: TRBV6-5
j_call: TRBJ2-2

cdr3_aa: CASSSLRDNSYEQYF
v_call: TRBV27
j_call: TRBJ2-7

cdr3_aa: CASSLEQSGGVYEQFF
v_call: TRBV7-9
j_call: TRBJ2-1

cdr3_aa: CASSERGRETGELFF
v_call: TRBV2
j_call: TRBJ2-2

cdr3_aa: CASSLEPQISYEQYF
v_call: TRBV7-2
j_call: TRBJ2-7

cdr3_aa: CASSLFRGDQETQYF
v_call: TRBV28
j_call: TRBJ2-5

cdr3_aa: CASSLPGQGTHEQYF
v_call: TRBV5-4
j_call: TRBJ2-7

cdr3_aa: CASSPRLAGGLDTQYF
v_call: TRBV19
j_call: TRBJ2-3

cdr3_aa: CASSHSHTGELFF
v_call: TRBV4-1
j_call: TRBJ2-2

cdr3_aa: CAISEGRQLYNEQFF
v_call: TRBV10-3
j_call: TRBJ2-1

cdr3_aa: CASSEVGYEQYF
v_call: TRBV6-1
j_call: TRBJ2-7

cdr3_aa: CASSPTTGTGAHEQYF
v_call: TRBV18
j_call: TRBJ2-7

cdr3_aa: CASSSSGETDTQYF
v_call: TRBV13
j_call: TRBJ2-3

cdr3_aa: CASSFWRDQPQHF
v_call: TRBV27
j_call: TRBJ1-5

cdr3_aa: CASSSLAAKEMNEQFF
v_call: TRBV13
j_call: TRBJ2-1

cdr3_aa: CASSSWTGETEAFF
v_call: TRBV27
j_call: TRBJ1-1

cdr3_aa: CASSLLEELYNEQFF
v_call: TRBV7-2
j_call: TRBJ2-1

cdr3_aa: CASSQALAGPDQETQYF
v_call: TRBV4-1
j_call: TRBJ2-5

cdr3_aa: CASSLGQGNNYGYTF
v_call: TRBV5-1
j_call: TRBJ1-2

cdr3_aa: CASSFRLASTGELFF
v_call: TRBV7-2
j_call: TRBJ2-2

cdr3_aa: CASSLVPQGTTEAFF
v_call: TRBV5-1
j_call: TRBJ1-1

cdr3_aa: CASSTSGDSYEQYF
v_call: TRBV27
j_call: TRBJ2-7

cdr3_aa: CASSLGTSEANEQFF
v_call: TRBV7-9
j_call: TRBJ2-1